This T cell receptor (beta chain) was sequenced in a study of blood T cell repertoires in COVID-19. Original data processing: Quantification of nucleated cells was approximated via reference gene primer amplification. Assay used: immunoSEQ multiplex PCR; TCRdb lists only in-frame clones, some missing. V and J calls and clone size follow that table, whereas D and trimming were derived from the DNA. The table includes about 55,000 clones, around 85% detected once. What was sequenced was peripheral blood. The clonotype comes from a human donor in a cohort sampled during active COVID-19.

This CDR3 reads CASTGANYGYTF. Here the CDR3 DNA reads TGTGCCAGCACAGGGGCGAACTATGGCTACACCTTC. The gene calls are TRBV6-5 and TRBJ1-2, with D possibly TRBD1 on 6 matching bases. Germline CDR1 and CDR2: MNHEY and SVGAGI. This CDR3 has 12 amino acids. V lost 7 bases and J 2 bases, leaving 8 bases between the germline ends.